The rows below give T cell receptor beta chains drawn from one sample of a study of blood T cell repertoires in COVID-19. Measured with immunoSEQ multiplex PCR; TCRdb has only the in-frame clones, and not every one. Among about 270,000 clones, approximately 84% were seen once, and the ten largest hold about a sixth. The sequenced sample was PBMCs or T cells enriched from blood (not recorded which). Receptor source: a man aged 18 to 29 who had recovered from COVID-19. Each CDR3 is given with its conserved first and last residue. Where a row states a size, it is once, few, many or the class of an expanded clone; other rows omit it.

abundance: .
v_gene: TRBV27
CDR3aa: CASSLEGAGRSSYNSPLHF

abundance: .
v_gene: TRBV4-1
CDR3aa: CASSQVRGAISGANVLTF

abundance: .
v_gene: TRBV5-8
CDR3aa: CASSLGTGIGSYNEQFF

abundance: .
v_gene: TRBV3-1/TRBV3-2
CDR3aa: CASSQAGGTYEQYF

abundance: once
v_gene: TRBV5-1
CDR3aa: CASSLPGQGIYEQYF

abundance: .
v_gene: TRBV27
CDR3aa: CASSFRGSNEKLFF

abundance: .
v_gene: TRBV24-1
CDR3aa: CATSDSNPWGGTDGYTF

abundance: .
v_gene: TRBV28
CDR3aa: CASRETSGRGNEQFF

abundance: .
v_gene: TRBV4-1
CDR3aa: CASSQGSRGSYEQYF

abundance: .
v_gene: TRBV27
CDR3aa: CASRGSTGFYGYTF

abundance: .
v_gene: TRBV11-3
CDR3aa: CASSRGTSGGDTQYF

abundance: .
v_gene: TRBV28
CDR3aa: CASRASGSSYNEQFF

abundance: .
v_gene: TRBV7-2
CDR3aa: CASSLVPRLDGYTF

abundance: .
v_gene: TRBV18
CDR3aa: CASSPDSQETQYF

abundance: .
v_gene: TRBV5-4
CDR3aa: CASSPLGLENEQFF

abundance: .
v_gene: TRBV7-2
CDR3aa: CASTLGSGSREQYF

abundance: .
v_gene: TRBV28
CDR3aa: CASSPTSGRAHFPEQYF